This T cell receptor (beta chain) was profiled in a study of PD-1 blockade in classical Hodgkin lymphoma. Background on the study: Patients got intravenous nivolumab 3 mg/kg every 2 weeks. Study-wide points: CD4+ but not CD8+ TCR diversity rose significantly by C4D1. For complete responders, baseline diversity was comparable to that of newly diagnosed patients.

A note on this clone: Its specificity is not known.

Indicated time point: cycle 4 day 1 (C4D1), after about 6 weeks of nivolumab. Each patient relapsed following autologous stem cell transplantation, and prior brentuximab vedotin exposure differed. TCRdb's copy holds only in-frame clones and misses some; the assay was immunoSEQ multiplex PCR. The sample holds tens of thousands of clones, about nine tenths seen once. The ends lost 2 bases at V and 1 base at J; junction bases unmatched: 9. CDR1 and CDR2 (germline): MNHNS, SASEGT. This CDR3 contains 17 residues. The sequenced sample was peripheral blood mononuclear cells (PBMCs), obtained before the fourth cycle of nivolumab. V gene TRBV6-1 combines with J gene TRBJ1-1, with 8 bases fitting TRBD1. The origin of this receptor is a human donor with classical Hodgkin lymphoma. Written as DNA, the CDR3 is TGTGCCAGCAGTGAAACTGGACAGGGTCGGGGGAACACTGAAGCTTTCTTT. This codes for CASSETGQGRGNTEAFF.